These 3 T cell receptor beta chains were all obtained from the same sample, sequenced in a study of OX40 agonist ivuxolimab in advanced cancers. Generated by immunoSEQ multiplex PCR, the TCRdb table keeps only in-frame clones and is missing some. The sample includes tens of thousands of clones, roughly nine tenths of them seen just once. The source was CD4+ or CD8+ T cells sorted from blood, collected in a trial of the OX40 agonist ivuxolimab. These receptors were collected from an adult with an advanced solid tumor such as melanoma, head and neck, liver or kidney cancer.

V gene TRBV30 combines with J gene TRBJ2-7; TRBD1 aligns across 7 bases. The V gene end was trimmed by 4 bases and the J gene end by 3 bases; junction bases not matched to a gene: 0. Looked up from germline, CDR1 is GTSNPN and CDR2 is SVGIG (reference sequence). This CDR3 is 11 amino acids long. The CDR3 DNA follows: TGTGCCTGGACAGGGGGCTACGAGCAGTACTTC. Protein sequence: CAWTGGYEQYF.

CDR3 protein: CASSRGTGNTNTEAFF. The CDR3 DNA is TGTGCCAGCAGCCGCGGGACAGGTAACACGAACACTGAAGCTTTCTTT. The chain uses TRBV5-8 and TRBJ1-1, with 8 bases aligning to TRBD1. The germline V gene encodes CDR1 SGHTS and CDR2 YDEGEE. The CDR3 is 16 residues long. V dropped 4 bases and J dropped 1; count of bases not matched to a gene: 9. Combining the CDR3 with reference TRBV5-8 and TRBJ1-1 gives the whole variable domain EAGVTQSPTHLIKTRGQQATLRCSPISGHTSVYWYQQALGLGLQFLLWYDEGEERNRGNFPPRFSGRQFPNYSSELNVNALELEDSALYLCASSRGTGNTNTEAFFGQGTRLTVV.

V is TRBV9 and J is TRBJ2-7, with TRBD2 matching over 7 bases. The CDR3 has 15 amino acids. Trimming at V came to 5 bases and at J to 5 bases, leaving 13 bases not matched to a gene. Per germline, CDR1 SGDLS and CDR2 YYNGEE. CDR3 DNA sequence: TGTGCCAGCAGTCCTTCGTCGGCGGGAGTCCACGAGCAGTACTTC. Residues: CASSPSSAGVHEQYF.